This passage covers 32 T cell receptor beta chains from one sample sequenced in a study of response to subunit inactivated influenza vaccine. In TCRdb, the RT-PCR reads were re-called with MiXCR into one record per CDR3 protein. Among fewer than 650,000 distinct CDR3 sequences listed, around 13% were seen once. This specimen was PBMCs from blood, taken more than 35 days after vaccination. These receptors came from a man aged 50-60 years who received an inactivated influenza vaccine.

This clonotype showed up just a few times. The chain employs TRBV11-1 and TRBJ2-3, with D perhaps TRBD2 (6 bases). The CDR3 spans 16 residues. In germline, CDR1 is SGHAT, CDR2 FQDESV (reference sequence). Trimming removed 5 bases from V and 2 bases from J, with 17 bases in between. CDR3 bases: TGTGCCAGCAGCGCTCACTGGGGGGATTTCACAGATACGCAGTATTTT. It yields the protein CASSAHWGDFTDTQYF.

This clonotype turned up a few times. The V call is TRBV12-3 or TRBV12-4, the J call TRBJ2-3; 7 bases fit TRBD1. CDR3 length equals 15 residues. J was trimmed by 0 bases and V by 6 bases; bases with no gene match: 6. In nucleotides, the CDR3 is TGTGCCAGCAGGCCTACAGGGGCTAGCACAGATACGCAGTATTTT. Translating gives CASRPTGASTDTQYF.

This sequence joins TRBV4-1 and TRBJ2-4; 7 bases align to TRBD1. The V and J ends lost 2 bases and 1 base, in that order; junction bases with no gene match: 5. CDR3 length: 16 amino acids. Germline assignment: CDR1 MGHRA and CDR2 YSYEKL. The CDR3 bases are TGCGCCAGCAGCCAACATCCGACAGGGGCCAAAAACATTCAGTACTTC. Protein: CASSQHPTGAKNIQYF.

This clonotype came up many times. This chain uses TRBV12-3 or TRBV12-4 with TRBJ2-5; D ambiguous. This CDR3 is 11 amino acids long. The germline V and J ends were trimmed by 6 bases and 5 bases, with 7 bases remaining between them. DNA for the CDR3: TGTGCCAGCAGCTACACGGAGACCCAGTACTTC. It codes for CASSYTETQYF.

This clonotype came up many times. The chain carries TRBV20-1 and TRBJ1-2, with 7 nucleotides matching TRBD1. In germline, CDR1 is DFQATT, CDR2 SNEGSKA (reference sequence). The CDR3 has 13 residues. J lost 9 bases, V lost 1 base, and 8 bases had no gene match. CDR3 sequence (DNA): TGCAGTGCTAGAGCTGGGGACAGAGAGAGCTACACCTTC. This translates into CSARAGDRESYTF.

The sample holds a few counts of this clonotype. CDR3 nucleotide sequence: TGTGCCAGCAGTAGAACCCCGACAGGGGCGACCTATGGCTACACCTTC. Translation gives CASSRTPTGATYGYTF. The V call is TRBV6-1, the J call TRBJ1-2; 8 positions agree with TRBD1. Germline trimming cut 5 bases from V and 4 bases from J; bases unmatched to any gene: 12. The germline V gene encodes CDR1 MNHNS and CDR2 SASEGT. The CDR3 extends over 16 amino acids.

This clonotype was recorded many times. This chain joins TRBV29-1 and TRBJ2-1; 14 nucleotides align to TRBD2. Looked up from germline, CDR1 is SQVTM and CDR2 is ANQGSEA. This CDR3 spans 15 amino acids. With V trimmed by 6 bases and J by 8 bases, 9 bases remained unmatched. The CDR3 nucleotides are TGCAGCGTCCTCAGACTAGCGGGAGGGTTCGATGAGCAGTTCTTC. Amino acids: CSVLRLAGGFDEQFF.

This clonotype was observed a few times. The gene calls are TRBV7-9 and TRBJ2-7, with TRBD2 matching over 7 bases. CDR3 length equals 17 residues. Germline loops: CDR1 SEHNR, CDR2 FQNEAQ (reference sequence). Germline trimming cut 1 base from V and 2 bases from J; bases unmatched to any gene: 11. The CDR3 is CASSLGWKRGRTYEQYF. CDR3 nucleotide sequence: TGTGCCAGCAGCTTAGGTTGGAAGCGGGGAAGAACCTACGAGCAGTACTTC.

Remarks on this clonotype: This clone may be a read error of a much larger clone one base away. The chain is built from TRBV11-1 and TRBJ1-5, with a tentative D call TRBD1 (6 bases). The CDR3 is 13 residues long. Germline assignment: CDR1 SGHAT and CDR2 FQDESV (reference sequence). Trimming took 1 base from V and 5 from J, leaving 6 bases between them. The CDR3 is CASSLGTDQPQHF. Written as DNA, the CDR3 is TGTGCCAGCAGCTTAGGGACAGATCAGCCCCAGCATTTT.

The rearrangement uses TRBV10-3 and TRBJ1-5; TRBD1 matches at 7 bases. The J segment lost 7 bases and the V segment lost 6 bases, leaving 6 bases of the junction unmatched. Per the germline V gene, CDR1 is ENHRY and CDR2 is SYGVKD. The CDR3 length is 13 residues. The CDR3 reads CAISGQVNQPQHF. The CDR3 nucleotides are TGTGCCATCAGCGGACAGGTCAACCAGCCCCAGCATTTT.

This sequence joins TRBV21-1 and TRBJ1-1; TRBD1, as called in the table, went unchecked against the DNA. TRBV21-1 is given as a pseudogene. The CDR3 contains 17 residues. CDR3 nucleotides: TGTGCCAGCAGCACAGGACAGGGGTATTGGAAGAACACTGAAGCTTTCTTT. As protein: CASSTGQGYWKNTEAFF.

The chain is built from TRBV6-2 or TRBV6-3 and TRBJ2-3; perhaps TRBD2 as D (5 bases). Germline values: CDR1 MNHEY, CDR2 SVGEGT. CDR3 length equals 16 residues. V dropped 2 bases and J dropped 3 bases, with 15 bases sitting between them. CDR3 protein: CASSYPNSGSTDTQYF. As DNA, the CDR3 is TGTGCCAGCAGTTACCCTAACTCGGGGTCGACAGATACGCAGTATTTT.

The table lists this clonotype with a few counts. CDR3 amino acids: CASSPDHRAQETQYF. In DNA form, the CDR3 reads TGTGCCAGCAGTCCGGACCACAGGGCGCAAGAGACCCAGTACTTC. The chain uses TRBV28 and TRBJ2-5, with a possible D match to TRBD1 (6 bases). The CDR3 consists of 15 residues. Germline CDR1 is MDHEN and CDR2 is SYDVKM. Trimming took off 5 bases at V and 2 bases at J, with 15 bases between the two ends.

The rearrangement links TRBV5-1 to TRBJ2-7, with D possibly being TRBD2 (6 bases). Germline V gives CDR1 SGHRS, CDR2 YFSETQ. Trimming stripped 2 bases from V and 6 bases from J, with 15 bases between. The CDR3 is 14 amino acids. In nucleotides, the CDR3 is TGCGCCAGCAGCTTCGAAGGAGGGCCCGTCGAGCAGTACTTC. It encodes CASSFEGGPVEQYF.

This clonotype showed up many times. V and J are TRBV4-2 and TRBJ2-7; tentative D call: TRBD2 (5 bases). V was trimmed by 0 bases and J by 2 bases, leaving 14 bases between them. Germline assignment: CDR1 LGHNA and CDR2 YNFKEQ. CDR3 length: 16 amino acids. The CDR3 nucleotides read TGTGCCAGCAGCCAAGATAGGGCTAGCTGGACCTACGAGCAGTACTTC. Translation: CASSQDRASWTYEQYF.

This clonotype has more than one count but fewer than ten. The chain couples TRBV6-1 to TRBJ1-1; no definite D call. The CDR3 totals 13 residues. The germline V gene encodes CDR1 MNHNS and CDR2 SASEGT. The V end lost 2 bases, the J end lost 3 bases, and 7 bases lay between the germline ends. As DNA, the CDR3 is TGTGCCAGCAGTGAACCAGGAGACACTGAAGCTTTCTTT. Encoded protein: CASSEPGDTEAFF.

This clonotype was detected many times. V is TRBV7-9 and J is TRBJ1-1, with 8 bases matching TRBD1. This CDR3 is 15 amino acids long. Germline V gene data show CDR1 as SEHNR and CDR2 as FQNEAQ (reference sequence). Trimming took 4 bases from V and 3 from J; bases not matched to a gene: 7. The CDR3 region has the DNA TGTGCCAGCAGCTCACCCGGACAGGGATACACTGAAGCTTTCTTT. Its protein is CASSSPGQGYTEAFF.

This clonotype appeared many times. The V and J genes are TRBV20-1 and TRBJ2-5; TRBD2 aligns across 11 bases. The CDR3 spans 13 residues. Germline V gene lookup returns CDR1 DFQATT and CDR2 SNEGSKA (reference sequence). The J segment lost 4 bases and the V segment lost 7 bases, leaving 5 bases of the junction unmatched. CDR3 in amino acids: CSGSGRAVETQYF. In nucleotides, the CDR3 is TGCAGTGGTAGCGGGAGGGCTGTAGAGACCCAGTACTTC.

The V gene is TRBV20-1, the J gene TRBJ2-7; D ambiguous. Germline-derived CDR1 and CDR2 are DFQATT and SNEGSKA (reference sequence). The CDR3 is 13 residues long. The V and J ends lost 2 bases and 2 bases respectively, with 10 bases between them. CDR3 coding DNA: TGCAGTGCTAGACCCCTCGAGCCCTACGAGCAGTACTTC. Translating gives CSARPLEPYEQYF.

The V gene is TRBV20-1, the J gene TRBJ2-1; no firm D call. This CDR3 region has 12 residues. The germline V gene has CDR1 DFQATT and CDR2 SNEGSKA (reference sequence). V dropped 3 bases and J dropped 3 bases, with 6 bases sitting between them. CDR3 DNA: TGCAGTGCTAGTCTCAGCTACAATGAGCAGTTCTTC. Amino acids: CSASLSYNEQFF.

The CDR3 region has the DNA TGCGCCAGCAGTGAGTCGAGAGGGGGAAGGGCCGGGGAGCTGTTTTTT. It codes for CASSESRGGRAGELFF. The chain carries TRBV10-2 and TRBJ2-2, with TRBD1 as a possible D gene (6 bases). CDR1 is WSHSY, CDR2 SAAADI, per germline. Trimming took off 0 bases at V and 6 bases at J, with 14 bases between the two ends. The CDR3 has 16 residues.

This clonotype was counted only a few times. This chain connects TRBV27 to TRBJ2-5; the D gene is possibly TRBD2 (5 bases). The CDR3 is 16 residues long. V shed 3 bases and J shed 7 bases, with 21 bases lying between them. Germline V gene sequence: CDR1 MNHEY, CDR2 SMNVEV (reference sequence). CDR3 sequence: CASSFAGSVGYGTQYF. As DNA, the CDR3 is TGTGCCAGCAGTTTCGCGGGCTCCGTGGGGTACGGGACCCAGTACTTC.

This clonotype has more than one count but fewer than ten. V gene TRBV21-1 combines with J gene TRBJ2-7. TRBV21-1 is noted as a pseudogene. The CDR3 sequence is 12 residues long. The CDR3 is CASSNLSYEQYF. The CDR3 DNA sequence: TGTGCCAGCAGCAATTTGAGCTACGAGCAGTACTTC.

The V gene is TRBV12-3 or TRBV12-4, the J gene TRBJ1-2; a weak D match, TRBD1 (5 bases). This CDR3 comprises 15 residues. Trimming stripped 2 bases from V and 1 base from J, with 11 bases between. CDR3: CASSLSPGINYGYTF. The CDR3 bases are TGTGCCAGCAGTTTAAGTCCAGGGATTAACTATGGCTACACCTTC.

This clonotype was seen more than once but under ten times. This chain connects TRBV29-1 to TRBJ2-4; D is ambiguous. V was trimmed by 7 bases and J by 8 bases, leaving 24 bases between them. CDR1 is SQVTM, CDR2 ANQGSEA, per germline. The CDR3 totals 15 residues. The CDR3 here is CSAIMRPTERDIQYF. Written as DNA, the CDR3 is TGCAGCGCCATTATGAGACCGACCGAAAGGGACATTCAGTACTTC.

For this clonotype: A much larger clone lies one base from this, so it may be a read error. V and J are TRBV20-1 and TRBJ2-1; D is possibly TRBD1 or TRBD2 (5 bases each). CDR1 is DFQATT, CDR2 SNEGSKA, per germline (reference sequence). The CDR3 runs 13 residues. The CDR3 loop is CSALRDLYDEQFF. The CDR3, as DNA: TGCAGTGCTCTAAGGGACCTCTACGATGAGCAGTTCTTC.

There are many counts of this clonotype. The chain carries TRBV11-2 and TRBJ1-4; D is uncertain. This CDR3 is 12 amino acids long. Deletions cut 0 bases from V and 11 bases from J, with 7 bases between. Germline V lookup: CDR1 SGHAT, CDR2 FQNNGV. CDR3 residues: CASSLDDRKLFF. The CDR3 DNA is TGTGCCAGCAGCTTAGATGACCGGAAACTGTTTTTT.

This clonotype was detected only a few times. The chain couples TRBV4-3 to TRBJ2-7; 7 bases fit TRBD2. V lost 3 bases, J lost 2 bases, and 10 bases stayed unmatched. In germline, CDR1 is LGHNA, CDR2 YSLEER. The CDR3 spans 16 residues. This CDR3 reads CASSQDLGRVAYEQYF. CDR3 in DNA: TGCGCCAGCAGCCAGGATCTAGGGAGGGTGGCCTACGAGCAGTACTTC.

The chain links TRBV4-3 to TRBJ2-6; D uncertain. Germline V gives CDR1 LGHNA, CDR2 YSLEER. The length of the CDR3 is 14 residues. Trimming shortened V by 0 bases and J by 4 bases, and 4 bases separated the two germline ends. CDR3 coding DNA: TGCGCCAGCAGCCAAGAAACAGGGGCCAACGTCCTGACTTTC. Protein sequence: CASSQETGANVLTF.

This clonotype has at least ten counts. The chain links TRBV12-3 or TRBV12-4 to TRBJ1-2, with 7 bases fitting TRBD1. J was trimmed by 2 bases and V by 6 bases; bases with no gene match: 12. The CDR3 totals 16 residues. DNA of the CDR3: TGTGCCAGCAGCCTAAAACAAACACAGGGGAACTATGGCTACACCTTC. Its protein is CASSLKQTQGNYGYTF.

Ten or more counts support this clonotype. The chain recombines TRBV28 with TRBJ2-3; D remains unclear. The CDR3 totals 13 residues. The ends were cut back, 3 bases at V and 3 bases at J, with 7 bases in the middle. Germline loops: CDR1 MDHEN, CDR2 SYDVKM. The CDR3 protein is CASSLTLTDTQYF. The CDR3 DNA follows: TGTGCCAGCAGTTTGACCTTAACAGATACGCAGTATTTT.

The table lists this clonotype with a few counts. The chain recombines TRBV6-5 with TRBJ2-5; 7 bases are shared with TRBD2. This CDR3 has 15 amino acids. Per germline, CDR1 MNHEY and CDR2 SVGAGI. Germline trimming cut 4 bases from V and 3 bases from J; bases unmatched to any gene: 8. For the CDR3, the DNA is TGTGCCAGCAGTTGGAGGCCTGGGAGGGAAGAGACCCAGTACTTC. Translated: CASSWRPGREETQYF.